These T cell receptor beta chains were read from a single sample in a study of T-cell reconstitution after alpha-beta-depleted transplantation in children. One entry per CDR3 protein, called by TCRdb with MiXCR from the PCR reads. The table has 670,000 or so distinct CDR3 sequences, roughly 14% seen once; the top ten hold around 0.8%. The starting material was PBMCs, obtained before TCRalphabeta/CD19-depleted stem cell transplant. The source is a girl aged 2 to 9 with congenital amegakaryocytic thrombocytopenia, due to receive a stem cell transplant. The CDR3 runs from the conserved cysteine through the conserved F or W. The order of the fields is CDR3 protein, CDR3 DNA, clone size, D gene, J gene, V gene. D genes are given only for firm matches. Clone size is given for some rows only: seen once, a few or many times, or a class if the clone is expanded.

CDR3 protein: CSARPPGQETQYF
CDR3 DNA: TGCAGTGCTAGACCCCCGGGGCAAGAGACCCAGTACTTC
clone size: .
D gene: .
J gene: TRBJ2-5
V gene: TRBV20-1

CDR3 protein: CASSLASDGTPYEQYF
CDR3 DNA: TGCGCCAGCAGCTTGGCCTCGGACGGGACCCCCTACGAGCAGTACTTC
clone size: few
D gene: .
J gene: TRBJ2-7
V gene: TRBV5-1

CDR3 protein: CASTLRSRLETQYF
CDR3 DNA: TGTGCCAGCACCTTAAGGTCCAGGCTGGAGACCCAGTACTTC
clone size: few
D gene: .
J gene: TRBJ2-5
V gene: TRBV7-8

CDR3 protein: CSARPGEGANTEAFF
CDR3 DNA: TGCAGTGCTAGACCAGGAGAGGGAGCGAACACTGAAGCTTTCTTT
clone size: few
D gene: .
J gene: TRBJ1-1
V gene: TRBV20-1

CDR3 protein: CSPFKRDTYEQYF
CDR3 DNA: TGCAGTCCTTTCAAGCGGGACACCTACGAGCAGTACTTC
clone size: many
D gene: .
J gene: TRBJ2-7
V gene: TRBV20-1

CDR3 protein: CASSLVLAGDNEQFF
CDR3 DNA: TGTGCCAGCAGCTTAGTTCTAGCGGGGGACAATGAGCAGTTCTTC
clone size: many
D gene: TRBD2
J gene: TRBJ2-1
V gene: TRBV5-1

CDR3 protein: CASSFDLGALDTQYF
CDR3 DNA: TGTGCCAGCAGCTTCGATCTGGGGGCATTAGATACGCAGTATTTT
clone size: few
D gene: .
J gene: TRBJ2-3
V gene: TRBV7-9

CDR3 protein: CSARPGQYLETQYF
CDR3 DNA: TGCAGTGCTAGGCCTGGGCAGTACCTAGAGACCCAGTACTTC
clone size: .
D gene: .
J gene: TRBJ2-5
V gene: TRBV20-1

CDR3 protein: CSARDPRESFDTQYF
CDR3 DNA: TGCAGTGCTAGAGATCCACGCGAGAGCTTCGATACGCAGTATTTT
clone size: many
D gene: .
J gene: TRBJ2-3
V gene: TRBV20-1

CDR3 protein: CASSSLAGGPHTQYF
CDR3 DNA: TGTGCCAGCAGCTCATTAGCGGGAGGGCCTCATACGCAGTATTTT
clone size: .
D gene: TRBD2
J gene: TRBJ2-3
V gene: TRBV7-8

CDR3 protein: CASSFPGQGNTEAFF
CDR3 DNA: TGCGCCAGCAGCTTCCCGGGACAGGGTAACACTGAAGCTTTCTTT
clone size: many
D gene: TRBD1
J gene: TRBJ1-1
V gene: TRBV5-1

CDR3 protein: CASSPDNTDTQYF
CDR3 DNA: TGTGCCAGCAGTCCGGACAACACAGATACGCAGTATTTT
clone size: .
D gene: .
J gene: TRBJ2-3
V gene: TRBV7-9

CDR3 protein: CAISEGGTGELFF
CDR3 DNA: TGTGCCATCAGTGAGGGAGGCACCGGGGAGCTGTTTTTT
clone size: many
D gene: .
J gene: TRBJ2-2
V gene: TRBV10-3

CDR3 protein: CASSLWEGKNIQYF
CDR3 DNA: TGTGCCAGCAGTTTGTGGGAGGGCAAAAACATTCAGTACTTC
clone size: many
D gene: TRBD2
J gene: TRBJ2-4
V gene: TRBV12-3/TRBV12-4

CDR3 protein: CASSLFRTGPGGTQYF
CDR3 DNA: TGTGCCAGCAGTTTATTTCGGACGGGACCAGGGGGTACGCAGTATTTT
clone size: many
D gene: TRBD1
J gene: TRBJ2-3
V gene: TRBV12-3/TRBV12-4

CDR3 protein: CASSSATGTSGYNEQFF
CDR3 DNA: TGTGCCAGCAGTTCCGCAACCGGGACTAGCGGATACAATGAGCAGTTCTTC
clone size: many
D gene: TRBD2
J gene: TRBJ2-1
V gene: TRBV27

CDR3 protein: CASSLEAKGEAFF
CDR3 DNA: TGCGCCAGCAGCTTGGAGGCGAAGGGTGAAGCTTTCTTT
clone size: many
D gene: .
J gene: TRBJ1-1
V gene: TRBV5-1

CDR3 protein: CASSLWTLAFQETQYF
CDR3 DNA: TGTGCCAGCAGTTTATGGACACTAGCGTTTCAAGAGACCCAGTACTTC
clone size: few
D gene: TRBD2
J gene: TRBJ2-5
V gene: TRBV28

CDR3 protein: CSVETGVRQAYNEQFF
CDR3 DNA: TGCAGCGTAGAGACAGGGGTGAGGCAAGCCTACAATGAGCAGTTCTTC
clone size: many
D gene: TRBD1
J gene: TRBJ2-1
V gene: TRBV29-1

CDR3 protein: CASSSSGRAFEQFF
CDR3 DNA: TGTGCCAGCAGTTCTAGCGGGAGGGCCTTTGAGCAGTTCTTC
clone size: many
D gene: TRBD2
J gene: TRBJ2-1
V gene: TRBV28

CDR3 protein: CASSIGTGLAGELFF
CDR3 DNA: TGTGCCAGTAGTATAGGTACAGGGCTCGCCGGGGAGCTGTTTTTT
clone size: .
D gene: .
J gene: TRBJ2-2
V gene: TRBV19

CDR3 protein: CASSFRIGGGETQYF
CDR3 DNA: TGTGCCAGCAGCTTTAGGATCGGAGGAGGAGAGACCCAGTACTTC
clone size: few
D gene: .
J gene: TRBJ2-5
V gene: TRBV5-5

CDR3 protein: CASSPGSTSTDTQYF
CDR3 DNA: TGCGCCAGCAGCCCAGGGAGTACTAGCACAGATACGCAGTATTTT
clone size: .
D gene: .
J gene: TRBJ2-3
V gene: TRBV5-1

CDR3 protein: CASCRDTLSYEQYF
CDR3 DNA: TGTGCCAGTTGCCGGGACACTCTCTCCTACGAGCAGTACTTC
clone size: many
D gene: .
J gene: TRBJ2-7
V gene: TRBV3-1

CDR3 protein: CSVAGLAGDPKETQYF
CDR3 DNA: TGCAGCGTTGCGGGACTAGCGGGAGACCCAAAAGAGACCCAGTACTTC
clone size: many
D gene: TRBD2
J gene: TRBJ2-5
V gene: TRBV29-1

CDR3 protein: CAWSAGGSYEQYF
CDR3 DNA: TGTGCCTGGAGTGCAGGGGGCTCCTACGAGCAGTACTTC
clone size: .
D gene: TRBD1
J gene: TRBJ2-7
V gene: TRBV30

CDR3 protein: CASSEWGGSYEQYF
CDR3 DNA: TGTGCCAGCAGTGAATGGGGGGGCTCCTACGAGCAGTACTTC
clone size: many
D gene: TRBD2
J gene: TRBJ2-7
V gene: TRBV25-1

CDR3 protein: CSAVPRGSYNEQFF
CDR3 DNA: TGCAGTGCTGTCCCACGGGGCTCCTACAATGAGCAGTTCTTC
clone size: many
D gene: .
J gene: TRBJ2-1
V gene: TRBV20-1

CDR3 protein: CASSPLHAGSDEQFF
CDR3 DNA: TGCGCCAGCAGCCCGCTACACGCCGGGTCCGATGAGCAGTTCTTC
clone size: many
D gene: .
J gene: TRBJ2-1
V gene: TRBV4-1

CDR3 protein: CSATGKAGGPTDTQYF
CDR3 DNA: TGCAGTGCTACCGGAAAAGCGGGAGGGCCCACAGATACGCAGTATTTT
clone size: many
D gene: TRBD2
J gene: TRBJ2-3
V gene: TRBV20-1

CDR3 protein: CASSLGTGRSNQPQHF
CDR3 DNA: TGCGCCAGCAGCTTGGGGACAGGCCGAAGCAATCAGCCCCAGCATTTT
clone size: many
D gene: TRBD1
J gene: TRBJ1-5
V gene: TRBV5-1

CDR3 protein: CSAREDTPVRRNTEAFF
CDR3 DNA: TGCAGTGCTAGAGAGGATACACCCGTGCGGAGGAACACTGAAGCTTTCTTT
clone size: .
D gene: .
J gene: TRBJ1-1
V gene: TRBV20-1

CDR3 protein: CASSLPGVGRGAETQYF
CDR3 DNA: TGCGCCAGCAGCTTGCCGGGCGTAGGTCGGGGAGCGGAGACCCAGTACTTC
clone size: .
D gene: .
J gene: TRBJ2-5
V gene: TRBV5-1

CDR3 protein: CASSGRGDTQYF
CDR3 DNA: TGTGCCAGCAGTGGAAGAGGGGATACGCAGTATTTT
clone size: many
D gene: .
J gene: TRBJ2-3
V gene: TRBV6-5

CDR3 protein: CASSWGPELNQPQHF
CDR3 DNA: TGCGCCAGCAGCTGGGGACCCGAACTAAATCAGCCCCAGCATTTT
clone size: few
D gene: .
J gene: TRBJ1-5
V gene: TRBV5-1

CDR3 protein: CASSPVYTSRNTEAFF
CDR3 DNA: TGTGCCAGTAGTCCGGTTTACACTTCCCGGAACACTGAAGCTTTCTTT
clone size: many
D gene: .
J gene: TRBJ1-1
V gene: TRBV19

CDR3 protein: CAISARGPNQETQYF
CDR3 DNA: TGTGCCATCAGCGCACGGGGGCCGAACCAAGAGACCCAGTACTTC
clone size: .
D gene: .
J gene: TRBJ2-5
V gene: TRBV10-3

CDR3 protein: CSAMSEVGYYEQYF
CDR3 DNA: TGCAGTGCTATGTCGGAGGTTGGGTACTACGAGCAGTACTTC
clone size: many
D gene: .
J gene: TRBJ2-7
V gene: TRBV20-1

CDR3 protein: CASSLVGGSGANVLTF
CDR3 DNA: TGTGCCAGCAGCTTAGTAGGGGGCTCTGGGGCCAACGTCCTGACTTTC
clone size: many
D gene: .
J gene: TRBJ2-6
V gene: TRBV7-2

CDR3 protein: CASSLAGADTQYF
CDR3 DNA: TGTGCCAGCAGCTTAGCGGGAGCAGATACGCAGTATTTT
clone size: many
D gene: .
J gene: TRBJ2-3
V gene: TRBV7-9

CDR3 protein: CAYDPFQRERNEQFF
CDR3 DNA: TGTGCCTATGACCCCTTCCAGCGGGAGAGGAATGAGCAGTTCTTC
clone size: few
D gene: TRBD2
J gene: TRBJ2-1
V gene: TRBV30

CDR3 protein: CASRLGQFTDTQYF
CDR3 DNA: TGCGCCAGCAGGCTGGGACAGTTCACAGATACGCAGTATTTT
clone size: many
D gene: TRBD1
J gene: TRBJ2-3
V gene: TRBV5-1

CDR3 protein: CASSYTSGSTGELFF
CDR3 DNA: TGTGCCAGCAGTTATACTAGCGGGAGCACCGGGGAGCTGTTTTTT
clone size: many
D gene: TRBD2
J gene: TRBJ2-2
V gene: TRBV12-3/TRBV12-4

CDR3 protein: CASSLKVYEQYF
CDR3 DNA: TGTGCCAGCAGTTTAAAAGTCTACGAGCAGTACTTC
clone size: many
D gene: .
J gene: TRBJ2-7
V gene: TRBV12-3/TRBV12-4

CDR3 protein: CAISLDLEETQYF
CDR3 DNA: TGTGCCATCAGTTTAGACTTAGAAGAGACCCAGTACTTC
clone size: many
D gene: .
J gene: TRBJ2-5
V gene: TRBV10-3

CDR3 protein: CASSLDVTPGATQYF
CDR3 DNA: TGTGCCAGCAGCTTAGACGTTACTCCGGGTGCTACGCAGTATTTT
clone size: .
D gene: .
J gene: TRBJ2-3
V gene: TRBV11-2

CDR3 protein: CSAKARDGSYEQYF
CDR3 DNA: TGCAGTGCCAAAGCCCGGGACGGGTCCTACGAGCAGTACTTC
clone size: .
D gene: .
J gene: TRBJ2-7
V gene: TRBV20-1